Included here is one T cell receptor (beta chain) sequence, with context. Time point meaning: newly diagnosed GD, antithyroid drugs for less than 3 months. RNA isolated from PBMCs was used to make the TCR library. This record belongs to a study of regulatory T cells in long-lasting Graves disease. Through Arm-PCR of CDR3 regions and iRepertoire HTBI primers, TCR beta libraries were built. Each CDR3 protein gets one entry after TCRdb re-called the multiplex PCR reads with MiXCR. Here the sample spans about 330,000 distinct CDR3 sequences, about 16% being singletons. Germline trimming cut 3 bases from V and 2 bases from J; bases unmatched to any gene: 3. Looked up from germline, CDR1 is WNHNN and CDR2 is SYGVQD (reference sequence). This CDR3 contains 15 residues. The same sample was also studied in work on T cells in Graves' hyperthyroidism and ophthalmopathy.

This clonotype was sampled from a young woman with Graves disease. The sample consisted of peripheral blood mononuclear cells (PBMCs), taken at new diagnosis, from a patient treated with antithyroid drugs. The chain uses TRBV10-1 and TRBJ1-3; 8 bases are shared with TRBD1. The CDR3, as DNA: TGCGCCAGCAGTGACCCCAGGGGGCCTGGAAACACCATATATTTT. As protein: CASSDPRGPGNTIYF.